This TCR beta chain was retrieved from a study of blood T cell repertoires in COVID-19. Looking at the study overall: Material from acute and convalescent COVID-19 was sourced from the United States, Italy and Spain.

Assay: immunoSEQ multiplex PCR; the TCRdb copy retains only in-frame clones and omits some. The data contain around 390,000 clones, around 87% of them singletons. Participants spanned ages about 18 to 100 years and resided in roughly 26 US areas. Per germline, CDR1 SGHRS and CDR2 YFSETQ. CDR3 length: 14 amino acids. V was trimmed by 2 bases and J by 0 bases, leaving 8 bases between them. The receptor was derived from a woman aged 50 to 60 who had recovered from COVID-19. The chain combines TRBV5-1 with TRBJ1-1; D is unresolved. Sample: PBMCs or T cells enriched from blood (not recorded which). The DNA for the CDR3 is TGCGCCAGCAGCTTACTAGGGATGAACACTGAAGCTTTCTTT. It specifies CASSLLGMNTEAFF.